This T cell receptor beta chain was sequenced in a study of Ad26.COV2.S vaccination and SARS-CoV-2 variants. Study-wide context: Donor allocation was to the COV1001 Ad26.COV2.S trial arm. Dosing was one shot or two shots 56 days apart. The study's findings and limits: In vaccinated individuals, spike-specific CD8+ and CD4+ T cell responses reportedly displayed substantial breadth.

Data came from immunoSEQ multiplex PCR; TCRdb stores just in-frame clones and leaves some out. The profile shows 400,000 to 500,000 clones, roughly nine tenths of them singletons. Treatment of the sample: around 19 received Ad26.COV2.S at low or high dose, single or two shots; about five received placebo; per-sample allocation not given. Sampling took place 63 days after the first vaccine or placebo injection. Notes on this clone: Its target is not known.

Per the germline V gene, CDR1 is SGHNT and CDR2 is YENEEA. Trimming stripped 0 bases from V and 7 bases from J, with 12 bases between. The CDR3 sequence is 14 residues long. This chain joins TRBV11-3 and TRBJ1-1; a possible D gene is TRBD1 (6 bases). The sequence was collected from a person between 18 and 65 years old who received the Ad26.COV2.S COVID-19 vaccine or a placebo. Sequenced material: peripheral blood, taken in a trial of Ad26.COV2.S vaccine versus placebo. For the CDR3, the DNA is TGTGCCAGCAGCTTAGAGGGGGCGGACATTGAAGCTTTCTTT. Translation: CASSLEGADIEAFF.